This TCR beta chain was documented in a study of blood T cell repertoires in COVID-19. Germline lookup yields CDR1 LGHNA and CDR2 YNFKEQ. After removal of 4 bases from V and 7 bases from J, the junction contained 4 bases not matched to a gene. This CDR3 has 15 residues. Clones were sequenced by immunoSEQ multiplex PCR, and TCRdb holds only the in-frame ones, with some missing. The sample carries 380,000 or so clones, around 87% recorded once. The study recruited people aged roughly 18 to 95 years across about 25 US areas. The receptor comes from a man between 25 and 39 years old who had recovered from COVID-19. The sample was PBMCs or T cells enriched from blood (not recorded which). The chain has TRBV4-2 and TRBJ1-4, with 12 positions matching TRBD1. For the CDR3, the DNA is TGTGCCAGCAGCCCACCGGGACAGGGGGCTGAAAAACTGTTTTTT. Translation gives CASSPPGQGAEKLFF.